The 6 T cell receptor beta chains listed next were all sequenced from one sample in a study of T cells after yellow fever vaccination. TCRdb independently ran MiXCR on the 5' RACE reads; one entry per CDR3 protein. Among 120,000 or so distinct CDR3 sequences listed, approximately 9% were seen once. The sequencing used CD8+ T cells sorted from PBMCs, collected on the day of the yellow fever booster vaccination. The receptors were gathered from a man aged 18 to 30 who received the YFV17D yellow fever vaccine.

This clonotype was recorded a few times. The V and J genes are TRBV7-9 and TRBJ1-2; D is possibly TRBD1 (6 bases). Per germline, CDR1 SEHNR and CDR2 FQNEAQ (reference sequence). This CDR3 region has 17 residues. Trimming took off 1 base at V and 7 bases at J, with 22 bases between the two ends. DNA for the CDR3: TGTGCCAGCAGCTTAGACTCCGAGACAGGCGATTTGTTTGGCTACACCTTC. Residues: CASSLDSETGDLFGYTF.

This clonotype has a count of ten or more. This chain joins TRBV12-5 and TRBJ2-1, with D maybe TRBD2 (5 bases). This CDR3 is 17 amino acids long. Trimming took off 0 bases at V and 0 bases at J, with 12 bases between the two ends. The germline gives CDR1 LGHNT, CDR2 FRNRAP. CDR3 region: CASGLVLNGLSYNEQFF. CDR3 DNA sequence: TGTGCTAGTGGTTTGGTACTTAACGGACTCTCCTACAATGAGCAGTTCTTC.

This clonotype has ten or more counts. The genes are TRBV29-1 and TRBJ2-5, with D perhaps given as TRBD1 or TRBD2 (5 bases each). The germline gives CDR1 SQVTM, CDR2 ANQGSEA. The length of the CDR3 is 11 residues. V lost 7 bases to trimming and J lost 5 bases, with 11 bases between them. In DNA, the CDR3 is TGCAGCGCCCCAGAGGGGGAGACCCAGTACTTC. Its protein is CSAPEGETQYF.

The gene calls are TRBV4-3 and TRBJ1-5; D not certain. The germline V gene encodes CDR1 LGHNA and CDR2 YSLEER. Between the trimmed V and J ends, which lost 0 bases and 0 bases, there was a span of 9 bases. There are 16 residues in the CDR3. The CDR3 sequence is CASSQDWTNSNQPQHF. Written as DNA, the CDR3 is TGCGCCAGCAGCCAAGATTGGACCAATAGCAATCAGCCCCAGCATTTT.

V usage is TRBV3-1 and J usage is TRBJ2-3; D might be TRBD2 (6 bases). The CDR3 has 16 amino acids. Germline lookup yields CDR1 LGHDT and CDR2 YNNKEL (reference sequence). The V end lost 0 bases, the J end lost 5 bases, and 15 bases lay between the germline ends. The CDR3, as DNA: TGTGCCAGCAGCCAAGATAGGGGAGCTAGCGAAGATACGCAGTATTTT. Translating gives CASSQDRGASEDTQYF.

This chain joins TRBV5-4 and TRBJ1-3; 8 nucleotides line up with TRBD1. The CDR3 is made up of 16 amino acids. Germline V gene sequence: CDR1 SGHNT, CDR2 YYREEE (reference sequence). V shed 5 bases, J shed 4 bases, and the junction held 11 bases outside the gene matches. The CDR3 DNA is TGTGCCAGCAGGCATGGGCCAGGGGGCGACGGAAACACCATATATTTT. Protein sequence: CASRHGPGGDGNTIYF.